The 25 T cell receptor beta chains below come from one sample, sequenced in a study of regulatory T cells in long-lasting Graves disease. CDR3 regions were amplified by Arm-PCR using iRepertoire HTBI primers to build TCR beta libraries. TCRdb re-derived calls from the multiplex PCR reads in MiXCR, one entry per CDR3 protein. The sample holds hundreds of thousands of distinct CDR3 sequences, about 15% seen once. Stated time point: newly diagnosed GD, antithyroid drugs for less than 3 months. PBMC RNA was the source of the TCR library. This sample was also put to use in a study of T cells in Graves' hyperthyroidism and ophthalmopathy.

The input for sequencing was peripheral blood mononuclear cells (PBMCs), taken at new diagnosis, from a patient treated with antithyroid drugs. All receptors come from a woman aged 25 to 39 with Graves disease.

The chain couples TRBV20-1 to TRBJ1-2, with D possibly TRBD1 on 6 matching bases. Per the germline V gene, CDR1 is DFQATT and CDR2 is SNEGSKA (reference sequence). The CDR3 is made up of 16 amino acids. V was trimmed by 5 bases and J by 1 base, leaving 20 bases between them. CDR3 sequence: CSAEAAPGVHNYGYTF. The CDR3 nucleotides are TGCAGTGCTGAGGCCGCCCCAGGGGTACATAACTATGGCTACACCTTC.

There are a few counts of this clonotype. The V gene is TRBV4-1, the J gene TRBJ1-5; 8 nucleotides match TRBD1. This CDR3 has 15 amino acids. Trimming took 4 bases from V and 4 from J; bases not matched to a gene: 6. Germline V gene data show CDR1 as MGHRA and CDR2 as YSYEKL. For the CDR3, the DNA is TGCGCCAGCAGCCCCGACAGGGGATGGAATCAGCCCCAGCATTTT. Amino acid sequence: CASSPDRGWNQPQHF.

The chain links TRBV6-1 to TRBJ2-3; D not certain. CDR1 and CDR2 (germline): MNHNS, SASEGT. This CDR3 has 15 amino acids. V was cut by 2 bases and J by 3 bases, with 12 bases left in between. CDR3 region: CASSELVGSTDTQYF. CDR3 nucleotides: TGTGCCAGCAGTGAATTGGTCGGATCTACAGATACGCAGTATTTT.

This clonotype was seen at least ten times. The chain uses TRBV2 and TRBJ2-7; D is uncertain. The CDR3 contains 12 residues. V gave up 7 bases and J gave up 1 base, with 8 bases separating them. Germline CDR1 reads SNHLY; CDR2 reads FYNNEI. CDR3 bases: TGTGCCAGCACCGAGAGATCCTACGAGCAGTACTTC. Encoded protein: CASTERSYEQYF. Drawing the rest from reference TRBV2 and TRBJ2-7, the complete variable domain is EPEVTQTPSHQVTQMGQEVILRCVPISNHLYFYWYRQILGQKVEFLVSFYNNEISEKSEIFDDQFSVERPDGSNFTLKIRSTKLEDSAMYFCASTERSYEQYFGPGTRLTVT.

At least ten counts were recorded for this clonotype. This chain joins TRBV30 and TRBJ2-1; D is uncertain. This CDR3 spans 11 amino acids. Trimming cost V 0 bases and J 11 bases, with 8 bases left between them. Per germline, CDR1 GTSNPN and CDR2 SVGIG (reference sequence). The CDR3 loop reads CAWSVEVQQFF. DNA of the CDR3: TGTGCCTGGAGTGTGGAAGTGCAGCAGTTCTTC. The whole variable domain, remainder taken from reference TRBV30 and TRBJ2-1, is SQTIHQWPATLVQPVGSPLSLECTVEGTSNPNLYWYRQAAGRGLQLLFYSVGIGQISSEVPQNLSASRPQDRQFILSSKKLLLSDSGFYLCAWSVEVQQFFGPGTRLTVL.

This chain links TRBV4-1 with TRBJ2-3; 9 positions agree with TRBD2. The CDR3 is 15 amino acids. Germline CDR1 MGHRA, CDR2 YSYEKL. Unmatched junction bases numbered 7, after V lost 3 bases and J lost 6 bases. CDR3 sequence (DNA): TGCGCCAGCAGCCATGGGTGGCGGGAGGGGGATACGCAGTATTTT. This translates into CASSHGWREGDTQYF.

This clonotype was counted only a few times. The CDR3 spells CSAASIAKGTGELFF. DNA of the CDR3: TGCAGTGCAGCGAGTATAGCTAAAGGGACCGGGGAGCTGTTTTTT. The chain joins TRBV20-1 to TRBJ2-2; D ambiguous. This CDR3 is 15 amino acids long. V lost 6 bases and J 5 bases, leaving 19 bases between the germline ends. Germline CDR1 reads DFQATT; CDR2 reads SNEGSKA (reference sequence).

This clonotype was counted many times. The chain carries TRBV7-9 and TRBJ2-3; 8 bases fit TRBD2. The junction had 10 bases not matched to a gene; V was cut back by 5 bases and J by 6 bases. The germline V gene encodes CDR1 SEHNR and CDR2 FQNEAQ (reference sequence). This CDR3 has 15 residues. The chain's CDR3 is CASSRRSGSIDTQYF. In nucleotides, the CDR3 is TGTGCCAGCAGCCGAAGGAGCGGGAGCATCGATACGCAGTATTTT.

Note on this clonotype: One junction end does not reproduce the germline sequence, and a read error may be involved. The rearrangement links TRBV5-1 to TRBJ2-7; no definite D call. Germline assignment: CDR1 SGHRS and CDR2 YFSETQ. CDR3 size: 14 residues. CDR3 nucleotides: TGTGCCAGCAGCTACCAGACGAGCTCCTACGAGCAGTACTTC. It specifies CASSYQTSSYEQYF.

This chain links TRBV30 with TRBJ2-1, with TRBD2 identical over 10 bases. After removal of 1 base from V and 13 bases from J, the junction contained 4 bases not matched to a gene. The CDR3 is made up of 12 amino acids. CDR1 is GTSNPN, CDR2 SVGIG, per germline (reference sequence). CDR3 nucleotides: TGTGCCTGGAGTGCAACTAGCGGGGAACAGTTCTTC. It specifies CAWSATSGEQFF.

This clonotype was detected ten times or more. CDR3 amino acids: CASRIRDSREAFF. The CDR3 region has the DNA TGTGCCAGCAGGATCCGGGACTCCAGGGAAGCTTTCTTT. The V gene is TRBV28, the J gene TRBJ1-1; D perhaps matches TRBD1 (5 bases). The germline V and J ends were trimmed by 6 bases and 8 bases, with 16 bases remaining between them. The CDR3 covers 13 residues. Germline-derived CDR1 and CDR2 are MDHEN and SYDVKM.

CDR3 in DNA: TGTGCCAGCAGCGATAACAGGGACACTGAAGCTTTCTTT. Translating gives CASSDNRDTEAFF. The rearrangement uses TRBV9 and TRBJ1-1; TRBD1 might be the D (6 bases). The V gene's germline CDR1 is SGDLS and CDR2 YYNGEE. V was shortened by 3 bases and J by 3 bases, with 9 bases between the two germline ends. This CDR3 spans 13 amino acids. The variable domain in full, with the rest retrieved from reference TRBV9 and TRBJ1-1, is DSGVTQTPKHLITATGQRVTLRCSPRSGDLSVYWYQQSLDQGLQFLIQYYNGEERAKGNILERFSAQQFPDLHSELNLSSLELGDSALYFCASSDNRDTEAFFGQGTRLTVV.

This clonotype was observed a few times. This chain links TRBV24-1 with TRBJ2-3; 10 bases are shared with TRBD2. CDR1 KGHDR and CDR2 SFDVKD come from the germline V gene. This CDR3 contains 17 residues. V shed 3 bases and J 4 bases; nucleotides not matched to a gene: 9. For the CDR3, the DNA is TGTGCCACCAGTGATATCGGCCTAGCGGGAGTTCCAGATACGCAGTATTTT. Its protein is CATSDIGLAGVPDTQYF.

This clonotype appeared a few times. J is TRBJ2-7 and V is TRBV7-2; tentatively, D is TRBD1 or TRBD2 (5 bases each). The germline V gene encodes CDR1 SGHTA and CDR2 FQGNSA. This CDR3 is built from 13 residues. Trimming shortened V by 8 bases and J by 0 bases, and 11 bases separated the two germline ends. This CDR3 is CASLRETSYEQYF. The CDR3 DNA sequence: TGTGCCAGCCTCAGGGAGACCTCCTACGAGCAGTACTTC. Using reference TRBV7-2 and TRBJ2-7 for the parts outside the CDR3, the full variable domain is GAGVSQSPSNKVTEKGKDVELRCDPISGHTALYWYRQSLGQGLEFLIYFQGNSAPDKSGLPSDRFSAERTGGSVSTLTIQRTQQEDSAVYLCASLRETSYEQYFGPGTRLTVT.

This clonotype was recorded many times. The rearrangement uses TRBV6-2 or TRBV6-3 and TRBJ2-3; 9 nucleotides align to TRBD1. The V segment lost 6 bases and the J segment 6 bases; nucleotides outside the gene matches: 4. This CDR3 has 13 amino acids. Germline V lookup: CDR1 MNHEY, CDR2 SVGEGT. The CDR3 DNA reads TGTGCCAGCAGAGGGGACAGGGTCGATACGCAGTATTTT. This codes for CASRGDRVDTQYF.

This clonotype was recorded a few times. The chain employs TRBV6-1 and TRBJ2-7; tentatively, D is TRBD2 (6 bases). The CDR3 totals 15 residues. Between the trimmed V and J ends, which lost 4 bases and 0 bases, there was a span of 13 bases. Germline V gene sequence: CDR1 MNHNS, CDR2 SASEGT. The DNA of the CDR3 is TGTGCCAGCAGTGTGTGGTCGGGAGACTCCTACGAGCAGTACTTC. Translation: CASSVWSGDSYEQYF.

This clonotype was counted at least ten times. The J gene is TRBJ1-2, the V gene TRBV19, with D uncertain. The CDR3 is 14 residues long. Germline lookup yields CDR1 LNHDA and CDR2 SQIVND (reference sequence). V lost 9 bases and J lost 0, with 14 bases in between. The CDR3 bases are TGTGCCAGCAGCCCCGCCGGGGCTAACTATGGCTACACCTTC. Amino acids: CASSPAGANYGYTF.

This clonotype was seen only a few times. This chain connects TRBV20-1 to TRBJ2-4; either TRBD1 or TRBD2 may fit D (5 bases each). The V end was cut by 1 base, the J end by 7 bases, with 20 bases between. This CDR3 region has 16 residues. Germline loops: CDR1 DFQATT, CDR2 SNEGSKA (reference sequence). The CDR3 loop reads CSARGGNSLYFNIQYF. DNA of the CDR3: TGCAGTGCTAGAGGGGGGAACTCGTTATACTTCAACATTCAGTACTTC.

This clonotype was seen a handful of times. The CDR3 region has the DNA TGTGCCAGTAGTTCGGGACAGGGGCATCAGCCCCAGCATTTT. Translated, it gives CASSSGQGHQPQHF. The chain recombines TRBV19 with TRBJ1-5; TRBD1 matches at 10 bases. The CDR3 spans 14 residues. Germline CDR1 and CDR2: LNHDA and SQIVND (reference sequence). Trimming took 5 bases from V and 5 from J; bases not matched to a gene: 3.

This clonotype turned up a few times. V usage is TRBV6-1 and J usage is TRBJ1-1; D is uncertain. Germline V gene sequence: CDR1 MNHNS, CDR2 SASEGT. Trimming took 11 bases from V and 1 from J, leaving 11 bases between them. The CDR3 has 12 residues. The CDR3 loop reads CAGRTRNTEAFF. The CDR3 DNA reads as TGTGCCGGACGTACAAGGAACACTGAAGCTTTCTTT.

This clonotype occurred many times. The gene calls are TRBV28 and TRBJ1-1, with D perhaps matching TRBD1 (6 bases). With 2 bases removed from V and 9 bases from J, the gap between germline ends came to 16 bases. This CDR3 has 14 residues. Germline loops: CDR1 MDHEN, CDR2 SYDVKM. CDR3 coding DNA: TGTGCCAGCAGTTTAATTTCCGGGGGCTCAAAAGCTTTCTTT. It is translated as CASSLISGGSKAFF.

The chain employs TRBV20-1 and TRBJ1-3; D uncertain. V lost 3 bases to trimming and J lost 0 bases, with 12 bases between them. This CDR3 region has 15 residues. Germline CDR1 reads DFQATT; CDR2 reads SNEGSKA (reference sequence). The CDR3 sequence is CSASQLANSGNTIYF. CDR3 in DNA: TGCAGTGCTAGTCAGTTAGCTAACTCTGGAAACACCATATATTTT.

This clonotype was detected only a few times. This chain links TRBV5-1 with TRBJ1-4; no clear D gene. V shed 4 bases and J shed 4 bases, with 11 bases lying between them. There are 14 residues in the CDR3. Germline values: CDR1 SGHRS, CDR2 YFSETQ. The CDR3 here is CASSVYSGNEKLFF. CDR3 DNA sequence: TGCGCCAGCAGCGTATACAGCGGTAATGAAAAACTGTTTTTT.

Concerning this clonotype itself: As the CDR3 is not closed by the conserved phenylalanine or tryptophan, this likely results from a read error. The rearrangement uses TRBV12-3 or TRBV12-4 and TRBJ2-7; 10 bases fit TRBD2. The CDR3 sequence is 15 residues long. J lost 2 bases, V lost 5 bases, and 6 bases had no gene match. CDR3 amino acids: CASSLKAGGAYEQYS. The CDR3 nucleotides are TGTGCCAGCAGTCTAAAAGCGGGAGGGGCCTACGAGCAGTACTCC.

This clonotype was seen more than once but under ten times. The rearrangement links TRBV28 to TRBJ2-7, with TRBD2 matching over 7 bases. Germline assignment: CDR1 MDHEN and CDR2 SYDVKM. The trim removed 8 bases at V and 3 bases at J, leaving 13 bases unmatched. The CDR3 is 15 residues long. The CDR3 nucleotides are TGTGCCAGCCTGGGGGGGGAGGGCCTAAGCTACGAGCAGTACTTC. Amino acids: CASLGGEGLSYEQYF.